A selection of T cell receptor beta chains follows, all from one sample in a study of cytomegalovirus exposure and HLA in healthy donors. Profiled with immunoSEQ multiplex PCR; TCRdb holds only in-frame clones, not every one. Of about 200,000 clones in the sample, roughly four fifths were seen once. Material for sequencing was PBMCs. These receptors originate from a middle-aged woman in good health and CMV-seronegative. Both conserved end residues are part of each CDR3. The D gene is left open where the match is weak.

d_call	v_call	j_call	cdr3_length	cdr3_aa
TRBD2	TRBV13	TRBJ2-1	14	CASAGTSNHNEQFF
TRBD1	TRBV2	TRBJ2-5	14	CASSGRTGPRTQYF
.	TRBV6-5	TRBJ2-3	15	CASSLKPQGTDTQYF
.	TRBV5-1	TRBJ2-1	14	CASNKGGMGDEQFF
.	TRBV7-3	TRBJ1-5	18	CASSSERDNVLRGQPQHF
TRBD2	TRBV6-4	TRBJ2-1	15	CASSVLAGGYNEQFF
TRBD2	TRBV7-7	TRBJ2-1	17	CASSLAAGLAGNNEQFF
TRBD2	TRBV27	TRBJ2-1	18	CASSLTSGRASLSNEQFF
TRBD1	TRBV30	TRBJ2-7	12	CAWSGQIYEQYF
.	TRBV6-5	TRBJ2-7	14	CASSYSGDSYEQYF
TRBD1	TRBV6-6	TRBJ1-2	13	CASRIDRAYGYTF
TRBD2	TRBV5-6	TRBJ2-7	18	CASSLGGTSGTISYEQYF
TRBD1	TRBV9	TRBJ2-3	14	CASNHAGGADTQYF
.	TRBV25-1	TRBJ2-7	14	CASSGAGLRYEQYF
TRBD2	TRBV27	TRBJ2-7	15	CASSSGLAGLYEQYF
.	TRBV2	TRBJ1-2	13	CASRLGGRQDVAF
.	TRBV28	TRBJ1-2	14	CASSLRQDYYGYTF
.	TRBV6-4	TRBJ2-3	13	CASSEQVTDTQYF
.	TRBV6-5	.	13	CASSRDITYEQYF
.	TRBV6-1	TRBJ2-7	15	CASSSRVSNGYEQYF
TRBD2	TRBV27	TRBJ2-4	17	CASSSPLAGVGENIQYF
TRBD1	TRBV18	TRBJ1-1	15	CASSPWTGLSTEAFF
.	TRBV6-5	TRBJ2-5	14	CASSYGPVFATQYF
.	TRBV5-1	TRBJ2-7	14	CASSLGGTLNEQYF
TRBD1	TRBV5-1	TRBJ2-7	17	CASSLVPGQGLTYEQYF
TRBD1	TRBV5-6	TRBJ2-5	14	CASSVRDRVETQYF
TRBD2	TRBV27	TRBJ2-3	16	CASSLGLAGVADTQYF
TRBD1	TRBV6-6	TRBJ2-5	14	CASRKQGIQETQYF
TRBD2	TRBV29-1	TRBJ2-1	16	CSVNLGTSGRYNEQFF
TRBD1	TRBV5-1	TRBJ2-5	18	CASSLAPKRTGEQETQYF
TRBD1	TRBV6-1	TRBJ1-2	12	CASSYTGAGYTF
TRBD1	TRBV5-1	TRBJ2-5	15	CASSSQGATQETQYF